Shown below are 20 T cell receptor beta chains from a single sample sequenced in a study of blood T cell repertoires in COVID-19. The protocol was immunoSEQ multiplex PCR, while the TCRdb copy is restricted to in-frame clones and leaves out a portion. The table records approximately 25,000 clones, about 72% of them present only once. Material: peripheral blood. The receptors here all came from an elderly woman with acute or convalescent COVID-19.

V usage is TRBV7-2 and J usage is TRBJ2-1; tentatively, D is TRBD2 (6 bases). CDR1 is SGHTA and CDR2 is FQGNSA in the germline V gene. The V gene lost 4 bases and the J gene lost 4 bases, with 8 bases spanning the gap. This CDR3 has 13 residues. For the CDR3, the DNA is TGTGCCAGCAGCTGGGGACTTTACAATGAGCAGTTCTTC. It translates to CASSWGLYNEQFF.

For this clone: The final CDR3 position lacks the conserved phenylalanine or tryptophan, pointing to a likely read error. The chain is built from TRBV7-2 and TRBJ2-7, with TRBD2 matching over 8 bases. The CDR3 totals 14 residues. The V gene end was trimmed by 7 bases and the J gene end by 6 bases; junction bases not matched to a gene: 11. Germline CDR1 and CDR2: SGHTA and FQGNSA. The CDR3 spells CASNLSGASGEQYS. The CDR3 DNA is TGTGCCAGCAACCTTAGCGGGGCCAGCGGCGAGCAGTACTCC.

The chain is built from TRBV28 and TRBJ1-1, with 9 bases fitting TRBD1. The germline gives CDR1 MDHEN, CDR2 SYDVKM. The V gene end was trimmed by 6 bases and the J gene end by 3 bases; junction bases not matched to a gene: 2. The CDR3 runs to 13 residues. CDR3 sequence reads: CASRTGGHTEAFF. The CDR3 DNA follows: TGTGCCAGCAGGACAGGGGGTCACACTGAAGCTTTCTTT.

The V and J genes are TRBV4-1 and TRBJ1-1; 9 bases agree with TRBD1. The CDR3 length is 19 residues. Per the germline V gene, CDR1 is MGHRA and CDR2 is YSYEKL. After removal of 2 bases from V and 0 bases from J, the junction contained 13 bases not matched to a gene. As DNA, the CDR3 is TGCGCCAGCAGCCAACCCCGGGGACAGGGTTGGGGGATGAACACTGAAGCTTTCTTT. This translates into CASSQPRGQGWGMNTEAFF.

The chain has TRBV6-5 and TRBJ1-5; the D gene is possibly TRBD1 (6 bases). Trimming pared 2 bases from V and 3 bases from J, leaving 8 bases between. Per the germline V gene, CDR1 is MNHEY and CDR2 is SVGAGI. The CDR3 runs 14 residues. In DNA, the CDR3 is TGTGCCAGCAGTTACGCAGGGGACAATCAGCCCCAGCATTTT. Amino acid sequence: CASSYAGDNQPQHF.

V gene TRBV11-2 combines with J gene TRBJ1-2; D gene unclear. The germline gives CDR1 SGHAT, CDR2 FQNNGV. The CDR3 spans 14 residues. V lost 3 bases and J lost 8, with 16 bases in between. CDR3 sequence (DNA): TGTGCCAGCAGCTTCTTAATCGGGGTCCGGGGCTACACCTTC. Translation: CASSFLIGVRGYTF.

Here the CDR3 DNA reads TGCGCCAGCAGCCCCTCCAGCGGCTCTGGGGCCAACGTCCTGACTTTC. It codes for CASSPSSGSGANVLTF. This chain joins TRBV4-1 and TRBJ2-6; possible D gene TRBD2, 5 bases. V was shortened by 4 bases and J by 0 bases, with 10 bases between the two germline ends. This CDR3 has 16 amino acids. Germline-derived CDR1 and CDR2 are MGHRA and YSYEKL.

This chain connects TRBV4-1 to TRBJ1-5; D perhaps matches TRBD1 (6 bases). Trimming pared 2 bases from V and 1 base from J, leaving 12 bases between. The CDR3 contains 16 residues. Germline V gene lookup returns CDR1 MGHRA and CDR2 YSYEKL. CDR3 sequence reads: CASSQTGFLSNQPQHF. The CDR3 coding sequence is TGCGCCAGCAGCCAAACAGGGTTCCTAAGCAATCAGCCCCAGCATTTT.

The CDR3 is CASSLDLGAGTGELFF. CDR3 in DNA: TGTGCCAGCAGTTTGGATTTGGGGGCGGGCACCGGGGAGCTGTTTTTT. The rearrangement links TRBV28 to TRBJ2-2, with D tentatively TRBD1 (6 bases). Germline V gene data show CDR1 as MDHEN and CDR2 as SYDVKM. The CDR3 is 16 residues long. Trimming removed 3 bases from V and 4 bases from J, with 15 bases in between.

J is TRBJ1-1 and V is TRBV7-9, with D maybe TRBD1 (5 bases). Trimming stripped 5 bases from V and 3 bases from J, with 16 bases between. CDR1 and CDR2 (germline): SEHNR, FQNEAQ (reference sequence). CDR3 length: 15 residues. The CDR3: CASSPLGGVDTEAFF. CDR3 nucleotide sequence: TGTGCCAGCAGCCCCCTGGGGGGGGTGGACACTGAAGCTTTCTTT.

This sequence joins TRBV6-5 and TRBJ2-7; no definite D call. Germline CDR1 reads MNHEY; CDR2 reads SVGAGI. V was shortened by 0 bases and J by 2 bases, with 14 bases between the two germline ends. The CDR3 has 16 residues. CDR3 in DNA: TGTGCCAGCAGTTACTCGACGCAGGCCTATACCTACGAGCAGTACTTC. This gives the protein CASSYSTQAYTYEQYF.

The chain couples TRBV10-3 to TRBJ1-2; D perhaps matches TRBD1 (5 bases). V was shortened by 4 bases and J by 6 bases, with 15 bases between the two germline ends. The CDR3 covers 14 residues. Germline CDR1 is ENHRY and CDR2 is SYGVKD. CDR3 nucleotide sequence: TGTGCCATCAGTGGTATGGGGCAAGGGGATGGCTACACCTTC. Its protein product is CAISGMGQGDGYTF.

This rearrangement joins TRBV29-1 to TRBJ2-2; D is undetermined. Germline CDR1 SQVTM, CDR2 ANQGSEA. This CDR3 comprises 13 residues. V dropped 6 bases and J dropped 0 bases, with 8 bases sitting between them. CDR3 nucleotide sequence: TGCAGCGTGAAGACATCGAACACCGGGGAGCTGTTTTTT. Protein: CSVKTSNTGELFF.

This clone has more than one count but fewer than ten. This chain links TRBV28 with TRBJ1-4; D is unclear. The CDR3 extends over 15 amino acids. Trimming cost V 7 bases and J 4 bases, with 16 bases left between them. Per germline, CDR1 MDHEN and CDR2 SYDVKM. CDR3 protein: CASTPRRRINEKLFF. The DNA for the CDR3 is TGTGCCAGCACCCCCCGGCGGCGGATTAATGAAAAACTGTTTTTT.

This rearrangement joins TRBV18 to TRBJ1-2; D not certain. The CDR3 has 15 residues. Trimming shortened V by 3 bases and J by 1 base, and 12 bases separated the two germline ends. The germline CDR1 and CDR2 sequences are KGHSH and LQKENI. The CDR3 bases are TGTGCCAGCTCACCCCCGGTTTGGAGTAACTATGGCTACACCTTC. It yields the protein CASSPPVWSNYGYTF.

J is TRBJ2-4 and V is TRBV20-1, with 9 bases aligning to TRBD1. CDR3 length: 11 residues. After removal of 6 bases from V and 8 bases from J, the junction contained 2 bases not matched to a gene. The germline CDR1 and CDR2 sequences are DFQATT and SNEGSKA (reference sequence). The CDR3 here is CSARQGDIQYF. The DNA of the CDR3 is TGCAGTGCGAGACAGGGGGACATTCAGTACTTC.

The rearrangement links TRBV7-9 to TRBJ2-1; 10 nucleotides match TRBD2. The V gene end was trimmed by 8 bases and the J gene end by 3 bases; junction bases not matched to a gene: 4. Per the germline V gene, CDR1 is SEHNR and CDR2 is FQNEAQ (reference sequence). CDR3 size: 14 residues. CDR3 amino acids: CASLGLADYNEQFF. DNA of the CDR3: TGTGCCAGCCTCGGACTAGCGGACTACAATGAGCAGTTCTTC.

This chain links TRBV29-1 with TRBJ1-2; 7 bases are shared with TRBD1. In germline, CDR1 is SQVTM, CDR2 ANQGSEA. The CDR3 spans 13 residues. Trimming took 4 bases from V and 2 from J; bases not matched to a gene: 4. CDR3 amino acids: CSVAGQTNYGYTF. The DNA for the CDR3 is TGCAGCGTTGCGGGACAGACAAACTATGGCTACACCTTC.

This clone is categorized as medium-sized (0.01 to 0.1%). This chain joins TRBV27 and TRBJ1-2; D ambiguous. The CDR3 is made up of 14 amino acids. With 2 bases removed from V and 5 bases from J, the gap between germline ends came to 12 bases. Germline CDR1 reads MNHEY; CDR2 reads SMNVEV (reference sequence). In nucleotides, the CDR3 is TGTGCCAGCAGTTTAGGCCGGGTCGGATATGGCTACACCTTC. It is translated as CASSLGRVGYGYTF.

By its share, this clone is medium-sized. Other nucleotide sequences from this sample produce the same CDR3. The chain has TRBV27 and TRBJ2-2; tentatively, D is TRBD1 (5 bases). Deletions cut 2 bases from V and 5 bases from J, with 9 bases between. Per the germline V gene, CDR1 is MNHEY and CDR2 is SMNVEV (reference sequence). The CDR3 consists of 14 residues. CDR3 region: CASSLGAATGELFF. Here the CDR3 DNA reads TGTGCCAGCAGTTTAGGGGCCGCGACCGGGGAGCTGTTTTTT.